The T cell receptor beta chain described here comes from a study of OX40 agonist ivuxolimab in advanced cancers. Looking at the study overall: Ivuxolimab, which targeted the costimulatory receptor OX40 (CD134), was an agonistic, fully human IgG2 monoclonal antibody. Patients were allowed to have had prior anti-PD-1, anti-PD-L1 or anti-CTLA-4 therapy, and 30% to 40% of the dose-escalation patients had been treated with checkpoint inhibitors. Among the roughly 54 dose-escalation patients, approximately 20 had hepatocellular carcinoma, some 15 melanoma, 9 renal cell carcinoma and 9 head and neck cancer. Peripheral TCRbeta sequencing aimed to test whether ivuxolimab altered TCR sequence diversity and caused clonal T-cell expansion. In the dose-escalation cohort, around four fifths of patients were male, and the mean age was roughly 56 years with a range of roughly 20 to 80. Intravenous ivuxolimab was administered to patients every 2 weeks at six dose levels: 0.01, 0.1, 0.3, 1.5, 3 and 10 mg/kg. Partial responses were achieved by three dose-escalation patients, of whom one had hepatocellular carcinoma and two had cutaneous melanoma. The paper covers the monotherapy dose-escalation part of the phase I ivuxolimab trial, which included N ≈ 50 patients. The paper's findings and limits, for the study overall: After ivuxolimab, expanded clones were on average more numerous among CD8+ T cells than among CD4+ T cells. Low levels of normalized T-cell clonal expansion were also shown by some nonresponding patients. In the 0.1-3.0 mg/kg groups, partial responders were among the patients with the lowest normalized peripheral clonal expansion, particularly in CD8+ T cells. Antigen specificity was not determined for the clonally expanded peripheral T cells. Clonal expansion of both CD4+ and CD8+ blood T cells was observed from baseline to week 6 at doses 0.1 to 3.0 mg/kg.

The trial excluded patients who had a history of autoimmune disease or were on systemic immunosuppression. Peripheral blood for TCR sequencing was drawn from every dose cohort at baseline, at cycle 4 day 1 and at cycle 7 day 1. Samples came from an open-label, multicenter, first-in-human phase I dose-escalation trial of ivuxolimab. Adults with locally advanced or metastatic head and neck squamous cell, hepatocellular, melanoma or renal cell carcinoma were enrolled in the trial. Before TCR sequencing, CD4+ and CD8+ T cells were separately sorted from peripheral blood. As concerns this clone: The antigen it binds to is not known. Base-call qualities are not available, and no considerably larger clone is one nucleotide away.

For sequencing of the TCRbeta CDR3 region, genomic DNA was extracted from the sorted cells. The immunoSEQ Assay was used to sequence the TCRbeta CDR3 regions. This immuneACCESS table, as held by TCRdb, lists in-frame sequences with V and J called but not all clones. Of the missing ones, under half trace to an unresolved V gene in checked studies; the others have no known cause. Here the sample has 65,000 to 80,000 clones; approximately 86% occur a single time. Approximately 0.99% of the sample is held by the ten biggest clonotypes. The CDR3 runs 13 residues from the cysteine to the phenylalanine. Left in the record is the CDR3 DNA by itself, 39 bases read in frame from the first base. In the germline V gene (reference sequence), CDR1 corresponds to MNHNY and CDR2 to SVGAGI. V and J lose 6 bases and 2 bases, and a span of 11 bases separates them.

The receptor was isolated from an adult with an advanced solid tumor such as melanoma, head and neck, liver or kidney cancer. The receptor chain draws on TRBV6-6 and TRBJ2-7; the D segment cannot be called with confidence. Specimen: CD4+ or CD8+ T cells sorted from blood, collected in a trial of the OX40 agonist ivuxolimab. The DNA reads TGTGCCAGCAGAAGTACCAGCACCTACGAGCAGTACTTC. Translated, this is CASRSTSTYEQYF.